This T cell receptor (beta chain) was sequenced for a study of response to subunit inactivated influenza vaccine. General observations from the study: Each seasonal influenza vaccination, the authors suggested, recruits few new T cells.

The trim removed 6 bases at V and 2 bases at J, leaving 2 bases unmatched. CDR3 length equals 13 residues. CDR1 and CDR2 (germline): DFQATT, SNEGSKA (reference sequence). This clonotype was seen at least ten times. Its target is not known. MiXCR, run by TCRdb on the RT-PCR reads, gives a single entry per CDR3 protein. This sample has around 480,000 distinct CDR3 sequences, with 10% to 11% found just once. This receptor was obtained from a man aged 45-65 years who received an inactivated influenza vaccine. This sequence joins TRBV20-1 and TRBJ1-2; 11 nucleotides line up with TRBD1. The sample here was PBMCs from blood, taken more than 35 days after vaccination. CDR3 amino acids: CSAGQGANYGYTF. The DNA for the CDR3 is TGCAGTGCCGGACAGGGGGCGAACTATGGCTACACCTTC.